This T cell receptor (beta chain) was observed in a study of shared clonotypes between healthy human individuals. Notes on the study in general: Generation probabilities of non-shared clonotypes were lower (relative to those shared by all four donors).

As to this clone: The antigen remains unidentified.

Here immunoSEQ multiplex PCR was the method, and the copy in TCRdb shows in-frame clones only, minus some. Of under 1,100,000 clones in the sample, about three quarters were seen once. The TCR was taken from a man between 18 and 29 years old in good health. Sample: memory CD4+ T cells sorted from blood. The subset here: CD45RA-negative fraction.

This CDR3 is CASSPGLVTGEQFF. CDR3 DNA: TGTGCCAGCAGCCCAGGCCTAGTGACGGGTGAGCAGTTCTTC. The V gene is TRBV7-2, the J gene TRBJ2-1; D is undetermined. Germline V gene lookup returns CDR1 SGHTA and CDR2 FQGNSA. CDR3 length: 14 residues. V was clipped by 5 bases and J by 9 bases, with 17 bases between them. Full variable domain (rest looked up from reference TRBV7-2 and TRBJ2-1): GAGVSQSPSNKVTEKGKDVELRCDPISGHTALYWYRQSLGQGLEFLIYFQGNSAPDKSGLPSDRFSAERTGGSVSTLTIQRTQQEDSAVYLCASSPGLVTGEQFFGPGTRLTVL.